The sequence of this T cell receptor (beta chain) was determined in a study of beta chain features in type 1 diabetes. Whole-study findings and limits: TCRB CDR3 length was moderately but significantly reduced in all four CD4+ subsets of Type 1 diabetes patients.

The isolated RNA, all of it, was reverse transcribed, so expressed TCRB transcripts were what got sequenced. Repertoires were generated with immunoSEQ multiplex PCR, while TCRdb's copy carries only in-frame clones and drops some. The table records around 70,000 clones, just under 50% of them present only once. Trimming removed 7 bases from V and 3 bases from J; junction bases left unmatched: 7. This CDR3 has 15 residues. Germline values: CDR1 MGHRA, CDR2 YSYEKL. This clone was counted between two and nine times. Its antigen is as yet unknown. The receptor's source is a man younger than 40 with type 1 diabetes. Material: central memory CD4+ T cells from blood. V and J are TRBV4-1 and TRBJ2-2; TRBD1 agrees at 8 bases. This chain's CDR3 is CASTDGQGYTGELFF. In DNA form, the CDR3 reads TGCGCCAGCACCGACGGACAGGGCTACACCGGGGAGCTGTTTTTT.